This T cell receptor beta chain was retrieved from a study of beta chain features in type 1 diabetes. Study-level points and caveats: Sequencing from cDNA could over-represent high-TCR-expressing cells. Shorter TCRB CDR3s, moderately but significantly so, were found in Type 1 diabetes patients in all four CD4+ subsets. The study found that naive, central memory and Treg TCRB repertoires appeared more similar in patients than in healthy donors. At VDJ recombination sites, type 1 diabetes patients had fewer insertions and more deleted nucleotides.

All of the isolated RNA was reverse transcribed, so expressed TCRB transcripts were sequenced. Some clones are missing from TCRdb's copy, which holds only in-frame ones; the method was immunoSEQ multiplex PCR. The table records about 340,000 clones, roughly 13% of them present only once. A word on this clone: Its antigen is unknown.

Every single donor gave one heparinised blood draw, and these averaged about 100 mL. Germline-derived CDR1 and CDR2 are MDHEN and SYDVKM. The CDR3 contains 14 residues. V lost 4 bases to trimming and J lost 4 bases; unmatched junction nucleotides: 7. The V gene is TRBV28, the J gene TRBJ2-7, with 7 bases that match TRBD2. Sequenced: naive CD4+ T cells from blood. The receptor comes from a woman younger than 30 with type 1 diabetes. The CDR3 DNA is TGTGCCAGCAGTTCTGGCGGGAGTAGATACGAGCAGTACTTC. It is translated as CASSSGGSRYEQYF.